The entry below gives a single T cell receptor beta chain sequence along with its context. The record originates from a study of blood T cell repertoires in COVID-19. As originally analysed: Amplifying reference gene primers gave estimates of nucleated cell counts. The protocol was immunoSEQ multiplex PCR, while the TCRdb copy is restricted to in-frame clones and leaves out a portion. Clone size and V and J calls were adopted from that table, with D and trimming inferred from the DNA. This sample has over 300,000 clones; 80% to 90% occur once, and the top ten carry roughly 1.2%. Germline V gene sequence: CDR1 LNHDA, CDR2 SQIVND (reference sequence). Trimming took off 7 bases at V and 7 bases at J, with 11 bases between the two ends. The CDR3 spans 12 residues.

The sequence was collected from a man between 35 and 55 years old with acute or convalescent COVID-19. The source material was peripheral blood. The V and J genes are TRBV19 and TRBJ2-1, with D possibly being TRBD2 (6 bases). The CDR3 DNA reads TGTGCCAGTACTCGGGGAGGAAATGAGCAGTTCTTC. Residues: CASTRGGNEQFF.